This entry lists 10 T cell receptor beta chains sequenced from one sample in a study of blood T cell repertoires in COVID-19. Profiling relied on immunoSEQ multiplex PCR, and the TCRdb table lists in-frame clones only, not all of them. The table includes more than 70,000 clones, approximately 88% detected once. Sequencing was carried out using peripheral blood. These receptors were taken from a man aged 45 to 65 with active COVID-19.

The chain couples TRBV9 to TRBJ2-2, with TRBD2 identical over 8 bases. The ends lost 5 bases at V and 6 bases at J; junction bases unmatched: 6. This CDR3 contains 14 residues. Germline V gives CDR1 SGDLS, CDR2 YYNGEE. This CDR3 is CASSQGLVAGELFF. Written as DNA, the CDR3 is TGTGCCAGCAGTCAGGGACTAGTTGCCGGGGAGCTGTTTTTT.

This clone was observed a handful of times. Other DNA sequences in this sample translate to the same CDR3. The rearrangement uses TRBV6-5 and TRBJ1-1; 7 bases are shared with TRBD1. Germline trimming cut 6 bases from V and 0 bases from J; bases unmatched to any gene: 4. In germline, CDR1 is MNHEY, CDR2 SVGAGI. The CDR3 spans 14 residues. CDR3 bases: TGTGCCAGCAGCAAACAGGGGATGAACACTGAAGCTTTCTTT. This gives the protein CASSKQGMNTEAFF.

The V and J genes are TRBV11-2 and TRBJ2-7; tentatively, D is TRBD1 (5 bases). This CDR3 spans 13 amino acids. Trimming stripped 3 bases from V and 6 bases from J, with 12 bases between. Germline CDR1 SGHAT, CDR2 FQNNGV. The CDR3 DNA is TGTGCCAGCAGCTTGGTCAGGGCCGGCGAGCAGTACTTC. Protein product: CASSLVRAGEQYF.

A single count supports this clone. J is TRBJ1-1 and V is TRBV7-8, with 7 bases fitting TRBD1. After removal of 4 bases from V and 0 bases from J, the junction contained 8 bases not matched to a gene. This CDR3 is built from 16 residues. Per the germline V gene, CDR1 is SGHVS and CDR2 is FQNEAQ. In nucleotides, the CDR3 is TGTGCCAGCAGCTCGGGACAGCGAATTTTGAACACTGAAGCTTTCTTT. Protein: CASSSGQRILNTEAFF.

The V gene is TRBV3-1 (or the pseudogene TRBV3-2), the J gene TRBJ1-2; D not resolved. This CDR3 is 14 amino acids long. The germline CDR1 and CDR2 sequences are LGHDT and YNNKEL (reference sequence). Deletions cut 2 bases from V and 2 bases from J, with 9 bases between. In DNA, the CDR3 is TGTGCCAGCAGCCAACAGCCGGGGAACTATGGCTACACCTTC. Translating gives CASSQQPGNYGYTF.

The chain is built from TRBV29-1 and TRBJ2-7; a weak D match, TRBD2 (5 bases). Trimming stripped 4 bases from V and 6 bases from J, with 7 bases between. From germline, CDR1 is SQVTM and CDR2 ANQGSEA. The CDR3 contains 10 residues. This CDR3 reads CSVGEIEQYF. CDR3 coding DNA: TGCAGCGTTGGGGAGATCGAGCAGTACTTC.

The V gene is TRBV19, the J gene TRBJ1-3; D call uncertain. CDR1 LNHDA and CDR2 SQIVND come from the germline V gene (reference sequence). The V end was cut by 8 bases, the J end by 0 bases, with 17 bases between. This CDR3 is built from 16 residues. The CDR3 DNA is TGTGCCAGTTCTACCCCCGCCGGGAGCTCTGGAAACACCATATATTTT. As protein: CASSTPAGSSGNTIYF.

V is TRBV5-4 and J is TRBJ2-3, with 8 bases aligning to TRBD2. This CDR3 is 16 amino acids long. Germline assignment: CDR1 SGHNT and CDR2 YYREEE (reference sequence). With V trimmed by 1 base and J by 2 bases, 6 bases remained unmatched. The CDR3 nucleotides read TGTGCCAGCAGCTTGAGATTAGCGGGAACCACAGATACGCAGTATTTT. This gives the protein CASSLRLAGTTDTQYF. Looking up the rest from reference TRBV5-4 and TRBJ2-3 gives the full variable domain: ETGVTQSPTHLIKTRGQQVTLRCSSQSGHNTVSWYQQALGQGPQFIFQYYREEENGRGNFPPRFSGLQFPNYSSELNVNALELDDSALYLCASSLRLAGTTDTQYFGPGTRLTVL.

The V call is TRBV7-8, the J call TRBJ2-1, with 7 bases lining up with TRBD2. Germline V gives CDR1 SGHVS, CDR2 FQNEAQ. CDR3 length: 17 amino acids. J gave up 5 bases and V 5 bases, and 15 bases lay outside the gene matches. CDR3 region: CASSKLPGTTKNNEQFF. The DNA for the CDR3 is TGTGCCAGCAGCAAGCTACCCGGGACTACGAAAAACAATGAGCAGTTCTTC.

J is TRBJ1-2 and V is TRBV7-2; no definite D call. With 3 bases removed from V and 3 bases from J, the gap between germline ends came to 11 bases. Germline-derived CDR1 and CDR2 are SGHTA and FQGNSA. CDR3 length: 14 residues. CDR3: CASSLGASHYGYTF. CDR3 nucleotide sequence: TGTGCCAGCAGCTTGGGAGCCAGCCACTATGGCTACACCTTC.